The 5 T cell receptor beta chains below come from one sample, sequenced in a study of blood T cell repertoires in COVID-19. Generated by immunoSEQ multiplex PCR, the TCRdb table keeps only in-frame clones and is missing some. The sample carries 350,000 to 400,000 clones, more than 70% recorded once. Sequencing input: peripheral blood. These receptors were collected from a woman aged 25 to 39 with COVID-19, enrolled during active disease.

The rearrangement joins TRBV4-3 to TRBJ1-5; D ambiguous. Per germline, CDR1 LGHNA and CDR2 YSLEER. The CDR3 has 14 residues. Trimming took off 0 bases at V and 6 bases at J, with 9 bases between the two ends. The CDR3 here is CASSQDLTGQPQHF. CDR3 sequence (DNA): TGCGCCAGCAGCCAAGATCTTACCGGTCAGCCCCAGCATTTT.

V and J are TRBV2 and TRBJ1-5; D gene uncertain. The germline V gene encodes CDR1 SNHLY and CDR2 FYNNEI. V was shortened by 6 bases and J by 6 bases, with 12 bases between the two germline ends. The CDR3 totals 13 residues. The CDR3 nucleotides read TGTGCCAGCAGCGAGGGATTCGGTCAGCCCCAGCATTTT. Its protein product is CASSEGFGQPQHF.

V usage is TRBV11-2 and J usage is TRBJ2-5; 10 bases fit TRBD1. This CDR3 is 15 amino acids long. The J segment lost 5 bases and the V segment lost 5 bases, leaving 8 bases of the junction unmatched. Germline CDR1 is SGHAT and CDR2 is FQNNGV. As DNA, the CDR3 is TGTGCCAGCAGCCCAGAAGGACAGGGGGTGGAGACCCAGTACTTC. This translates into CASSPEGQGVETQYF.

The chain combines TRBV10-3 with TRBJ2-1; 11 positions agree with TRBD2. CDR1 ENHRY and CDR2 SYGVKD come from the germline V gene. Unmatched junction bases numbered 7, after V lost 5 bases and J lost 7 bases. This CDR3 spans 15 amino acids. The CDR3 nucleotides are TGTGCCATCAGTTTTCGTAGCGGGGGGGCGAATGAGCAGTTCTTC. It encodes CAISFRSGGANEQFF.

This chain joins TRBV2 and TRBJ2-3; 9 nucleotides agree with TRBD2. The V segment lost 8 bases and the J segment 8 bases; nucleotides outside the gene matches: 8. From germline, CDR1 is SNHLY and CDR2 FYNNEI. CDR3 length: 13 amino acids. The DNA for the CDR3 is TGTGCCAGCCGGGAGGGTAGCGGGAGTACGCAGTATTTT. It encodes CASREGSGSTQYF.